This TCR beta chain derives from a study of shared clonotypes between healthy human individuals. Study information: Every donor yielded three CD4 naive, three CD4 memory, two CD8 naive and one CD8 memory plate. Study-level results: Naive subsets generally exceeded memory subsets in estimated richness.

V was pared by 6 bases and J by 1 base, with 17 bases between. Germline V CDR1 and CDR2: MRHNA, SNTAGT. The CDR3 runs to 16 residues. As processed by the authors: For the immunoSEQ data, sequences were junction-only without quality scores, so filtering differed. Clones were read by immunoSEQ multiplex PCR, and TCRdb kept only the in-frame ones, dropping some. The D gene and trimming were derived from the DNA, and the V and J assignments and clone size from that table. The sample holds over a million clones, approximately 96% seen once. This clone is a singleton in its sample. Its antigen is undetermined.

This chain connects TRBV6-4 to TRBJ2-3; TRBD1 might be the D (5 bases). Sequenced input: naive CD4+ T cells sorted from blood. As to subset: CD45RA+ positively selected. This receptor was obtained from a man aged 25-40 years in good health. In nucleotides, the CDR3 is TGTGCCAGCAGCCCTCACGTAGGGGCCGGCACAGATACGCAGTATTTT. This encodes CASSPHVGAGTDTQYF.